The 16 T cell receptor beta chains reported below all come from one sample, sequenced in a study of T cells in narcolepsy. Data came from immunoSEQ multiplex PCR; TCRdb stores just in-frame clones and leaves some out. The sample carries tens of thousands of clones, about four fifths recorded once. Sequencing used CD45RA- memory CD4+ T cells from PBMCs. The receptors derive from a human donor with narcolepsy.

This sequence joins TRBV5-6 and TRBJ1-6; D unresolved. This CDR3 has 13 amino acids. The ends were cut back, 0 bases at V and 9 bases at J, with 7 bases in the middle. Germline CDR1 is SGHDT and CDR2 is YYEEEE. This chain's CDR3 is CASSLEQVSPLHF. CDR3 DNA sequence: TGTGCCAGCAGCTTGGAGCAGGTTTCACCCCTCCACTTT. Supplemented by reference TRBV5-6 and TRBJ1-6, the full variable domain reads DAGVTQSPTHLIKTRGQQVTLRCSPKSGHDTVSWYQQALGQGPQFIFQYYEEEERQRGNFPDRFSGHQFPNYSSELNVNALLLGDSALYLCASSLEQVSPLHFGNGTRLTVT.

The chain links TRBV4-2 to TRBJ2-1; D might be TRBD2 (7 bases). V was shortened by 0 bases and J by 15 bases, with 21 bases between the two germline ends. The CDR3 loop spans 15 amino acids. The germline V gene encodes CDR1 LGHNA and CDR2 YNFKEQ. CDR3 sequence (DNA): TGTGCCAGCAGCCAAGATTTAATCGCAGGCGGGGGCGGGTTCTTC. Amino acid sequence: CASSQDLIAGGGGFF.

The chain has TRBV27 and TRBJ1-6; D is possibly TRBD1 (5 bases). The V and J ends lost 5 bases and 7 bases respectively, with 18 bases between them. The CDR3 is 16 amino acids. From germline, CDR1 is MNHEY and CDR2 SMNVEV (reference sequence). The CDR3: CASSPTPGRGNSPLHF. The CDR3 region has the DNA TGTGCCAGCAGTCCCACACCAGGGAGAGGGAATTCACCCCTCCACTTT.

CDR3 region: CASSQEFRDPYGYTF. The CDR3 DNA is TGTGCCAGCAGCCAAGAATTCCGGGACCCCTATGGCTACACCTTC. The rearrangement uses TRBV14 and TRBJ1-2; possible D gene TRBD1, 5 bases. V was pared by 0 bases and J by 4 bases, with 12 bases between. CDR1 is SGHDN and CDR2 is FVKESK in the germline V gene. This CDR3 has 15 amino acids.

A few counts support this clone. The chain is built from TRBV6-1 and TRBJ1-5, with D tentatively TRBD1 (5 bases). Germline CDR1 is MNHNS and CDR2 is SASEGT. This CDR3 has 15 residues. The ends were cut back, 8 bases at V and 3 bases at J, with 17 bases in the middle. The CDR3 spells CASLGPGGINQPQHF. For the CDR3, the DNA is TGTGCCAGCTTGGGACCCGGAGGGATCAATCAGCCCCAGCATTTT.

The chain recombines TRBV7-2 with TRBJ1-2, with 8 nucleotides matching TRBD1. V shed 5 bases, J shed 4 bases, and the junction held 3 bases outside the gene matches. The CDR3 sequence is 13 residues long. The germline V gene has CDR1 SGHTA and CDR2 FQGNSA. Here the CDR3 reads CASSRDRSYGYTF. The CDR3 DNA sequence: TGTGCCAGCAGCCGGGACAGGTCCTATGGCTACACCTTC.

The CDR3 DNA is TGTGCCTGGAGTCAAAATGACGAGCAGTACTTC. Residues: CAWSQNDEQYF. This chain connects TRBV30 to TRBJ2-7; no reliable D call. Deletions cut 2 bases from V and 5 bases from J, with 7 bases between. CDR1 is GTSNPN and CDR2 is SVGIG in the germline V gene (reference sequence). The CDR3 spans 11 residues.

This clone has a handful of counts. The chain employs TRBV27 and TRBJ2-2; perhaps TRBD1 as D (5 bases). V was shortened by 8 bases and J by 6 bases, with 16 bases between the two germline ends. The length of the CDR3 is 14 residues. CDR1 MNHEY and CDR2 SMNVEV come from the germline V gene (reference sequence). CDR3 coding DNA: TGTGCCAGCGGCCAGGGATCCGCTGCCGGGGAGCTGTTTTTT. Encoded protein: CASGQGSAAGELFF.

The V gene is TRBV10-3, the J gene TRBJ2-2, with 9 bases that match TRBD1. The V and J ends lost 5 bases and 5 bases, in that order; junction bases with no gene match: 9. The CDR3 extends over 16 amino acids. Germline lookup yields CDR1 ENHRY and CDR2 SYGVKD. The DNA for the CDR3 is TGTGCCATCAGTAATACGGGACAGGGTTTGACCGGGGAGCTGTTTTTT. This gives the protein CAISNTGQGLTGELFF.

A note on this clone: The same CDR3 can be traced to other DNA sequences in this sample. V usage is TRBV9 and J usage is TRBJ1-1, with D uncertain. V was pared by 3 bases and J by 2 bases, with 8 bases between. Germline-derived CDR1 and CDR2 are SGDLS and YYNGEE. The CDR3 contains 13 residues. CDR3 coding DNA: TGTGCCAGCAGCGGGGGAGACAACACTGAAGCTTTCTTT. Translating it yields CASSGGDNTEAFF. Complete variable domain (other parts from reference TRBV9 and TRBJ1-1): DSGVTQTPKHLITATGQRVTLRCSPRSGDLSVYWYQQSLDQGLQFLIQYYNGEERAKGNILERFSAQQFPDLHSELNLSSLELGDSALYFCASSGGDNTEAFFGQGTRLTVV.

The chain employs TRBV7-8 and TRBJ2-3, with TRBD2 matching 9 bases. Losses at the gene ends were 1 base for V and 6 bases for J; bases not matched to a gene: 5. The CDR3 has 15 residues. Germline V lookup: CDR1 SGHVS, CDR2 FQNEAQ. This chain's CDR3 is CASSLGRGGADTQYF. The CDR3 DNA reads TGTGCCAGCAGCTTAGGGCGCGGGGGGGCGGATACGCAGTATTTT. Supplemented by reference TRBV7-8 and TRBJ2-3, the full variable domain reads GAGVSQSPRYKVAKRGQDVALRCDPISGHVSLFWYQQALGQGPEFLTYFQNEAQLDKSGLPSDRFFAERPEGSVSTLKIQRTQQEDSAVYLCASSLGRGGADTQYFGPGTRLTVL.

The rearrangement joins TRBV6-1 to TRBJ1-1, with no clear D. Germline CDR1 MNHNS, CDR2 SASEGT. The CDR3 runs 11 residues. Trimming took off 2 bases at V and 8 bases at J, with 6 bases between the two ends. The CDR3: CASSESGEAFF. The CDR3 nucleotides are TGTGCCAGCAGTGAATCTGGGGAAGCTTTCTTT.

The CDR3 is CASSLDRAGYTF. The CDR3, as DNA: TGCGCCAGCAGCTTGGATCGCGCTGGCTACACCTTC. V gene TRBV5-1 combines with J gene TRBJ1-2; D gene uncertain. V lost 0 bases to trimming and J lost 7 bases, with 7 bases between them. This CDR3 spans 12 amino acids. Germline CDR1 is SGHRS and CDR2 is YFSETQ. Looking up the rest from reference TRBV5-1 and TRBJ1-2 gives the full variable domain: KAGVTQTPRYLIKTRGQQVTLSCSPISGHRSVSWYQQTPGQGLQFLFEYFSETQRNKGNFPGRFSGRQFSNSRSEMNVSTLELGDSALYLCASSLDRAGYTFGSGTRLTVV.

V and J are TRBV28 and TRBJ2-7; the D is unclear. The CDR3 runs to 14 residues. The V gene lost 6 bases and the J gene lost 2 bases, with 14 bases spanning the gap. CDR1 is MDHEN, CDR2 SYDVKM, per germline. CDR3 sequence (DNA): TGTGCCAGCAGCAGAGGTAGTGGGGCCTACGAGCAGTACTTC. Translation: CASSRGSGAYEQYF.

The chain has TRBV11-3 and TRBJ2-3; 10 bases align to TRBD2. After removal of 2 bases from V and 2 bases from J, the junction contained 13 bases not matched to a gene. Germline V gene data show CDR1 as SGHNT and CDR2 as YENEEA. CDR3 size: 19 residues. CDR3 nucleotides: TGTGCCAGCAGCTTACCCCTCCCTCTAGCGGGGGCCTTCACAGATACGCAGTATTTT. This sequence encodes CASSLPLPLAGAFTDTQYF.

The chain uses TRBV5-4 and TRBJ2-1; 12 bases are shared with TRBD2. The junction had 5 bases not matched to a gene; V was cut back by 4 bases and J by 6 bases. This CDR3 comprises 15 residues. Germline CDR1 and CDR2: SGHNT and YYREEE (reference sequence). CDR3 in amino acids: CASSLAGGRVNEQFF. In nucleotides, the CDR3 is TGTGCCAGCAGCCTAGCGGGGGGGCGGGTCAATGAGCAGTTCTTC.